Each of the 5 T cell receptor beta chains below was sequenced from the same sample in a study of blood T cell repertoires in COVID-19. Here immunoSEQ multiplex PCR was the method, and the copy in TCRdb shows in-frame clones only, minus some. The sample carries roughly 80,000 clones, 82% recorded once. The source material was peripheral blood. These receptors all stem from a human donor in a cohort sampled during active COVID-19.

This clone showed up just once. The rearrangement uses TRBV28 and TRBJ1-1; 7 nucleotides line up with TRBD1. There are 16 residues in the CDR3. The V gene's germline CDR1 is MDHEN and CDR2 SYDVKM. J was trimmed by 1 base and V by 5 bases; bases with no gene match: 10. Written as DNA, the CDR3 is TGTGCCAGCAGTGACCTCCCCGGGACAGCGAACACTGAAGCTTTCTTT. Its translation is CASSDLPGTANTEAFF.

The V call is TRBV9, the J call TRBJ1-4; D might be TRBD1 (6 bases). Trimming removed 4 bases at V and 3 bases at J, with 16 bases between. The CDR3 contains 16 residues. CDR1 is SGDLS, CDR2 YYNGEE, per germline. The CDR3 DNA reads TGTGCCAGCAGCTACGGAGACAGGATTGCTAATGAAAAACTGTTTTTT. Protein sequence: CASSYGDRIANEKLFF.

The gene calls are TRBV7-2 and TRBJ1-5; D unclear. Germline V gene lookup returns CDR1 SGHTA and CDR2 FQGNSA. This CDR3 is 13 amino acids long. Trimming pared 5 bases from V and 6 bases from J, leaving 11 bases between. The CDR3 here is CASSPRVGQPQHF. CDR3 in DNA: TGTGCCAGCAGCCCACGGGTGGGTCAGCCCCAGCATTTT.

The rearrangement joins TRBV6-5 to TRBJ1-5; a possible D gene is TRBD1 (5 bases). Germline CDR1 MNHEY, CDR2 SVGAGI. There are 15 residues in the CDR3. V was cut by 0 bases and J by 6 bases, with 12 bases left in between. The CDR3 DNA reads TGTGCCAGCAGTTACTCGAACAGGAACACTCAGCCCCAGCATTTT. The encoded protein is CASSYSNRNTQPQHF.

The gene calls are TRBV18 and TRBJ2-5; TRBD2 matches 9 bases. Germline values: CDR1 KGHSH, CDR2 LQKENI. This CDR3 spans 15 amino acids. J lost 4 bases, V lost 3 bases, and 6 bases had no gene match. CDR3 nucleotides: TGTGCCAGCTCACCCTCCGGGACTAGCATAGAGACCCAGTACTTC. Translation gives CASSPSGTSIETQYF.